This record covers a single T cell receptor (beta chain). The target antigen is unknown. The germline gives CDR1 SNHLY, CDR2 FYNNEI. Between the trimmed V and J ends, which lost 11 bases and 0 bases, there was a span of 6 bases. The CDR3 runs 11 residues. This specimen comes from a study of blood T cells in healthy people across ages. Study observations and caveats: Underestimates were what the diversity estimates from one million T cells were considered to be. Among T cells, TCR beta diversity per million cells dropped roughly linearly as age rose.

Sample-barcoded 5' priming and a J-beta primer mix drove a second PCR of roughly 6 to 12 cycles. From the 5' RACE reads, TCRdb called clonotypes with MiXCR, one entry per CDR3 protein. The sample holds 1.8 million or so distinct CDR3 sequences, 35% to 50% seen once. The J gene is TRBJ2-3, the V gene TRBV2, with D hard to call. Sequencing used blood. This sequence was found in a human donor in good health. For the CDR3, the DNA is TGTGCCTACGGGAGCACAGATACGCAGTATTTT. It yields the protein CAYGSTDTQYF.